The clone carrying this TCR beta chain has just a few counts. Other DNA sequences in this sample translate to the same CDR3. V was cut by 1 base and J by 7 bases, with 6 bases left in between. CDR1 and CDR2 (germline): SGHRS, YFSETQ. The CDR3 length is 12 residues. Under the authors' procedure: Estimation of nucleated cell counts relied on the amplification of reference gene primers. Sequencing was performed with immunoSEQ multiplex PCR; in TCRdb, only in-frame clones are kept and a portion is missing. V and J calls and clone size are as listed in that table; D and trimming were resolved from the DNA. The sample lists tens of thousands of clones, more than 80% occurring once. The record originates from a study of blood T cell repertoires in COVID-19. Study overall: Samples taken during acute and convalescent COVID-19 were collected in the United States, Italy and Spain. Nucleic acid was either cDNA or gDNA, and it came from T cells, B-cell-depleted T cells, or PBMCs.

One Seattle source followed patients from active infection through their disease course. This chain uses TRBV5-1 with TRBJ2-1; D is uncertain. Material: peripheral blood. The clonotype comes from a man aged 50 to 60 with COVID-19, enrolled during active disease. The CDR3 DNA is TGCGCCAGCAGCTTGAGCATGAATGAGCAGTTCTTC. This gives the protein CASSLSMNEQFF. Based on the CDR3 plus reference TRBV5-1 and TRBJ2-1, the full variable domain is KAGVTQTPRYLIKTRGQQVTLSCSPISGHRSVSWYQQTPGQGLQFLFEYFSETQRNKGNFPGRFSGRQFSNSRSEMNVSTLELGDSALYLCASSLSMNEQFFGPGTRLTVL.